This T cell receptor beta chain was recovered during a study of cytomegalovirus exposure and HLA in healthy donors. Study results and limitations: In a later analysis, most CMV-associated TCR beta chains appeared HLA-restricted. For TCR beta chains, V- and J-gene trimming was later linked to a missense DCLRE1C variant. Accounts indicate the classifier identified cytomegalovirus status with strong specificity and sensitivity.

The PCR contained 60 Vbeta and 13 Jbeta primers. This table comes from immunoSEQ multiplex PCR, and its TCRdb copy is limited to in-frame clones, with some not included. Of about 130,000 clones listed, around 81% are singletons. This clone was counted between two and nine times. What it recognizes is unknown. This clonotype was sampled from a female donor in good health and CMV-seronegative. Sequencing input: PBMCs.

The CDR3 DNA reads as TGTGCCAGCTCTGACAGCAGCAATCAGCCCCAGCATTTT. It yields the protein CASSDSSNQPQHF. This rearrangement joins TRBV2 to TRBJ1-5, with a possible D match to TRBD1 (5 bases). Per germline, CDR1 SNHLY and CDR2 FYNNEI. CDR3 length equals 13 residues. The V gene lost 8 bases and the J gene lost 1 base, with 9 bases spanning the gap.